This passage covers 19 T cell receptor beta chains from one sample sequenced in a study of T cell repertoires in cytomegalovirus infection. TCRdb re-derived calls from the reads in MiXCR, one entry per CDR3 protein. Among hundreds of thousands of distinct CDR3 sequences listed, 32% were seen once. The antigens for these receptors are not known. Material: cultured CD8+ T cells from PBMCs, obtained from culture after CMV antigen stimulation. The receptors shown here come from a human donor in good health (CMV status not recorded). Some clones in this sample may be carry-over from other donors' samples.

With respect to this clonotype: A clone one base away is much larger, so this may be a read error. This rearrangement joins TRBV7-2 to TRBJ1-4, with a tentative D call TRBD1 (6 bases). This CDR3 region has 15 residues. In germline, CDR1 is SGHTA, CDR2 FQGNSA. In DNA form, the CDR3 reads TGTGCCACCAGCTTATGGGCAGGGGAATTGGTAAAACTGTTTTTT. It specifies CATSLWAGELVKLFF.

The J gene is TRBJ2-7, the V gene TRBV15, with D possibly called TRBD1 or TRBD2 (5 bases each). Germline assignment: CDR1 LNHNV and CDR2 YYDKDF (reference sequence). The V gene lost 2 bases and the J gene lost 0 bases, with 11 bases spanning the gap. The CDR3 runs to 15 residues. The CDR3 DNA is TGTGCCACCAGCAGAAATTATGGGGGCTCCTACGAGCAGTACTTC. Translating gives CATSRNYGGSYEQYF. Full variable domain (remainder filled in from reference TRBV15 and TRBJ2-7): DAMVIQNPRYQVTQFGKPVTLSCSQTLNHNVMYWYQQKSSQAPKLLFHYYDKDFNNEADTPDNFQSRRPNTSFCFLDIRSPGLGDTAMYLCATSRNYGGSYEQYFGPGTRLTVT.

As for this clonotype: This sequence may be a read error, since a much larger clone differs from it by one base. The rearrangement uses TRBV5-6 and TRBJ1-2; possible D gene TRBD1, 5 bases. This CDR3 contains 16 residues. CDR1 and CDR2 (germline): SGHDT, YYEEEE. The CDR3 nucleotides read TGTACCAGCAGCTTTCGGGTCTCAGGGCCGAACTATGGCTACACCTTC. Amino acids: CTSSFRVSGPNYGYTF.

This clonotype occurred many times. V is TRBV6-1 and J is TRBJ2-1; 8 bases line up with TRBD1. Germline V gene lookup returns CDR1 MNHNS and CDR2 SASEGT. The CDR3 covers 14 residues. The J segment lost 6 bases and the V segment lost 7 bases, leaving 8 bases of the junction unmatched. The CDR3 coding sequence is TGTGCCAGCATCGGACAGGGTCGGATCAATGAGCAGTTCTTC. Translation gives CASIGQGRINEQFF.

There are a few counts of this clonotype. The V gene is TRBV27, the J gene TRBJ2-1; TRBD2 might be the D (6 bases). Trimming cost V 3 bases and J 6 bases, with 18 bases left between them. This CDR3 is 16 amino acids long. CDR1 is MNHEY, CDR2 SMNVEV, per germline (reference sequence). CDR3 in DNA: TGTGCCAGCAGTTTTGGGCCCGGGACTGGACCCAATGAGCAGTTCTTC. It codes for CASSFGPGTGPNEQFF.

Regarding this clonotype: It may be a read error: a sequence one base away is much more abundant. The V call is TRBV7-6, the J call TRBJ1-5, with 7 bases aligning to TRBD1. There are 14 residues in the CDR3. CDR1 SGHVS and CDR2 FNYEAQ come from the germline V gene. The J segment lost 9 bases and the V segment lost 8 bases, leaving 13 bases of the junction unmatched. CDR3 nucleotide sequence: TGTGCCAGCTGCCCGACAGGGCCAACTGGGCCCCAGCATTTT. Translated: CASCPTGPTGPQHF.

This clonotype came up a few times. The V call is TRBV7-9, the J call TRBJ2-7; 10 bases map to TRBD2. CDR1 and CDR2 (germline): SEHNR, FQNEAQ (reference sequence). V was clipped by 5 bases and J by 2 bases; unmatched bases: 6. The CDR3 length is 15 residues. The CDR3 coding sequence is TGTGCCAGCAGCCCACGGACTAGCGGTCCCTACGAGCAGTACTTC. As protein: CASSPRTSGPYEQYF. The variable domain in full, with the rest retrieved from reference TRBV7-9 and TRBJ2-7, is DTGVSQNPRHKITKRGQNVTFRCDPISEHNRLYWYRQTLGQGPEFLTYFQNEAQLEKSRLLSDRFSAERPKGSFSTLEIQRTEQGDSAMYLCASSPRTSGPYEQYFGPGTRLTVT.

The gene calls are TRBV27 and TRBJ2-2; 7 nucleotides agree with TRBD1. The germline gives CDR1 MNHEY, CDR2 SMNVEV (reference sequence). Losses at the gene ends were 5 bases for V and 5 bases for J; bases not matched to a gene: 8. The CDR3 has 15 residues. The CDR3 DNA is TGTGCCAGCAGTCAGGCAGGGGGAAATACCGGGGAGCTGTTTTTT. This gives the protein CASSQAGGNTGELFF.

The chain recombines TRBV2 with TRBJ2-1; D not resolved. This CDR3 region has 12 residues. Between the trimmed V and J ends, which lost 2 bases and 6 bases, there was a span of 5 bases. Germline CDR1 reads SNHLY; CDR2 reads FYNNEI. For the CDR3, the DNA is TGTGCCAGCAGTGAACCCAGCAATGAGCAGTTCTTC. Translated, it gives CASSEPSNEQFF.

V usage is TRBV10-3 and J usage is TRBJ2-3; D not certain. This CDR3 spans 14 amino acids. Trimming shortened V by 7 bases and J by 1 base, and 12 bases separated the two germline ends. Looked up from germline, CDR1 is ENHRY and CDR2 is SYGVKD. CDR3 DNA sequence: TGTGCCATCACACCGTCCTGGGGCACAGATACGCAGTATTTT. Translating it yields CAITPSWGTDTQYF.

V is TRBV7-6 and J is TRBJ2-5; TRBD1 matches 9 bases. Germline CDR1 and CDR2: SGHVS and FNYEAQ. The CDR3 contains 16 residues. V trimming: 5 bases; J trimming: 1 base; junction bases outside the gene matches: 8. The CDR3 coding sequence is TGTGCCAGCAGCCCGCCGGACAGGGGAGCCCAAGAGACCCAGTACTTC. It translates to CASSPPDRGAQETQYF. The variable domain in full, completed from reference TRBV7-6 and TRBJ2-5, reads GAGVSQSPRYKVTKRGQDVALRCDPISGHVSLYWYRQALGQGPEFLTYFNYEAQQDKSGLPNDRFSAERPEGSISTLTIQRTEQRDSAMYRCASSPPDRGAQETQYFGPGTRLLVL.

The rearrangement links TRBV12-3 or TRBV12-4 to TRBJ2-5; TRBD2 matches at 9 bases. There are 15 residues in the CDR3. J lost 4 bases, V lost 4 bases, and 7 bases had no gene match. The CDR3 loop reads CASSSPGLARETQYF. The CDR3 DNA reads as TGTGCCAGCAGTTCCCCAGGACTAGCGAGAGAGACCCAGTACTTC.

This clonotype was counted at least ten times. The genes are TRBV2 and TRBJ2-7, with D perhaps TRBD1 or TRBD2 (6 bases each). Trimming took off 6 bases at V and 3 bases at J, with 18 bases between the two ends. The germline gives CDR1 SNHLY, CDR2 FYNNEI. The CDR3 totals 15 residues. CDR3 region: CASSPPRGEGYEQYV. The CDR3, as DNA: TGTGCCAGCAGCCCCCCGAGGGGGGAAGGCTACGAGCAGTACGTC.

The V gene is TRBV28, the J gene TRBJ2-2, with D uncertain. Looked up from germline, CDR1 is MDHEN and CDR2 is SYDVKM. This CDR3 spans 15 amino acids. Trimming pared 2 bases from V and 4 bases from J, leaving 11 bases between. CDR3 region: CASSLDGDFTGELFF. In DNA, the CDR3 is TGTGCCAGCAGTTTAGACGGTGATTTCACCGGGGAGCTGTTTTTT.

CDR3 in amino acids: CSVDGPSGTIYF. As DNA, the CDR3 is TGCAGCGTTGATGGACCTTCGGGCACCATATATTTT. This chain uses TRBV29-1 with TRBJ1-3; D is unresolved. The germline V gene has CDR1 SQVTM and CDR2 ANQGSEA. Trimming took off 3 bases at V and 9 bases at J, with 12 bases between the two ends. There are 12 residues in the CDR3. The whole variable domain, filled in from reference TRBV29-1 and TRBJ1-3, reads SAVISQKPSRDICQRGTSLTIQCQVDSQVTMMFWYRQQPGQSLTLIATANQGSEATYESGFVIDKFPISRPNLTFSTLTVSNMSPEDSSIYLCSVDGPSGTIYFGEGSWLTVV.

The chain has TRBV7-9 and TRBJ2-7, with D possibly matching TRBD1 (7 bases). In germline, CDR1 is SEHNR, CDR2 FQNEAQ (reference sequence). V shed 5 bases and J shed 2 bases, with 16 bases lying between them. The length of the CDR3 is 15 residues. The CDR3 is CASSAGGGSPYEQYF. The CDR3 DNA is TGTGCCAGCAGCGCCGGAGGGGGCTCACCCTACGAGCAGTACTTC.

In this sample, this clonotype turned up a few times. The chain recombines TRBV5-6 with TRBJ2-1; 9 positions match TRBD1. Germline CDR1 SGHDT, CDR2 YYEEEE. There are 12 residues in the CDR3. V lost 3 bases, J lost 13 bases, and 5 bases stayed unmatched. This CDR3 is CASSSGTGFQFF. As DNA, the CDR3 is TGTGCCAGCAGCTCTGGGACAGGGTTCCAGTTCTTC.

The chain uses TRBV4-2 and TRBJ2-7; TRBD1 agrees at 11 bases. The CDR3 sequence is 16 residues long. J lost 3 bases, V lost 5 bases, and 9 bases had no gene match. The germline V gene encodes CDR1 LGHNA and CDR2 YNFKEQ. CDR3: CASSAEGQGVLYEQYF. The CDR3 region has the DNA TGTGCCAGCAGCGCCGAGGGACAGGGGGTTCTCTACGAGCAGTACTTC.

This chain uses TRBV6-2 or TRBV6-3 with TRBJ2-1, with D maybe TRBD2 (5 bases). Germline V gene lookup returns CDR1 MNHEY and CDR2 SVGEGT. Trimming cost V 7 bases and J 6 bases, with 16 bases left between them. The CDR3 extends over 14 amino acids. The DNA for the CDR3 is TGTGCCAGCACTTGGACTTTGGGTCCCAATGAGCAGTTCTTC. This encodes CASTWTLGPNEQFF.